The rows below give T cell receptor beta chains drawn from one sample of a study of T-cell memory formation after mild COVID-19. Each CDR3 protein gets one entry after TCRdb re-called the 5' RACE reads with MiXCR. The data contain 400,000 to 550,000 distinct CDR3 sequences, nearly 25% of them singletons. The specimen sequenced was PBMCs or a T cell subset sorted from them (not recorded which). All receptors derive from an adult woman who had mild COVID-19 (a few samples of this study predate the infection). Cell type and time point are not known. CDR3s include the opening cysteine and the closing phenylalanine or tryptophan. The D gene is left open where the match is weak. Size tells how often a clone was seen (once, few, many) or the class of an expanded clone, and some rows leave it out.

d_gene	v_gene	abundance	j_gene	CDR3nt	CDR3aa
TRBD2	TRBV12-3/TRBV12-4	NA	TRBJ2-3	TGTGCCAGCCGAAGTGGGAGGTCCGGGACTAGCGGAAAAACTAGCACAGATACGCAGTATTTT	CASRSGRSGTSGKTSTDTQYF
TRBD2	TRBV6-5	once	TRBJ2-2	TGTGCCAGCATACCCCGGGGGCTAGCGGGTCGGCACGGGGAGCTGTTTTTT	CASIPRGLAGRHGELFF
NA	TRBV7-6	few	TRBJ2-3	TGTGCCAGCAGCTTAGTTTTGCGGGGGCGTCTGACAGATACGCAGTATTTT	CASSLVLRGRLTDTQYF
NA	TRBV7-2	few	TRBJ2-7	TGTGCCAGCAGCTTACGCCCCCAAGAAGAGCAGTACTTC	CASSLRPQEEQYF
NA	TRBV15	NA	TRBJ2-1	TGTGCCACCAGCAGAGATCCCTCCTACAATGAGCAGTTCTTC	CATSRDPSYNEQFF
NA	TRBV6-5	NA	TRBJ1-3	TGTGCCAGCAGTTACTCCCCGACCGTTGGTCCTGGAAACACCATATATTTT	CASSYSPTVGPGNTIYF
NA	TRBV2	NA	TRBJ2-3	TGTGCCAGCCCCCCGACGGGCAACACAGATACGCAGTATTTT	CASPPTGNTDTQYF
NA	TRBV6-5	NA	TRBJ2-7	TGTGCCAGCAGTCACACACCAGGGGTGGGAACCCACGAGCAGTACTTC	CASSHTPGVGTHEQYF
TRBD1	TRBV19	few	TRBJ1-1	TGTGCCAGTAGTGTAGGACAGGGGTTTTCCGAAGCTTTCTTT	CASSVGQGFSEAFF
TRBD1	TRBV7-9	few	TRBJ1-6	TGTGCCAGCAGCCTAGGACAGGGGGTTGTCCCCCTCCACTTT	CASSLGQGVVPLHF
NA	TRBV7-2	NA	TRBJ1-2	TGTGCCAGCAGCTTACTTCTACCGGACCCCTTTAACTATGGCTACACCTTC	CASSLLLPDPFNYGYTF
NA	TRBV19	NA	TRBJ1-4	TGTGCCAGTAGTTTGACCGGCAGTGAAAAACTGTTTTTT	CASSLTGSEKLFF
TRBD1	TRBV5-1	NA	TRBJ2-3	TGCGCCAGCAGCGGATTAACAGGGGTCCGCACAGATACGCAGTATTTT	CASSGLTGVRTDTQYF
TRBD2	TRBV20-1	NA	TRBJ2-7	TGCAGTGCCGGAGATCTAGCGGGAGGCTACGAGCAGTACTTC	CSAGDLAGGYEQYF
NA	TRBV5-1	NA	TRBJ1-4	TGCGCCAGCAGCTACCAGGAAAAACTGTTTTTT	CASSYQEKLFF
TRBD2	TRBV18	NA	TRBJ2-7	TGTGCCAGCTCCTTACTCGCGGGAGGCTCCTACGAGCAGTACTTC	CASSLLAGGSYEQYF
NA	TRBV12-3/TRBV12-4	few	TRBJ1-6	TGTGCCAGCAAGGAGGGGACAAGATATTCACCCCTCCACTTT	CASKEGTRYSPLHF